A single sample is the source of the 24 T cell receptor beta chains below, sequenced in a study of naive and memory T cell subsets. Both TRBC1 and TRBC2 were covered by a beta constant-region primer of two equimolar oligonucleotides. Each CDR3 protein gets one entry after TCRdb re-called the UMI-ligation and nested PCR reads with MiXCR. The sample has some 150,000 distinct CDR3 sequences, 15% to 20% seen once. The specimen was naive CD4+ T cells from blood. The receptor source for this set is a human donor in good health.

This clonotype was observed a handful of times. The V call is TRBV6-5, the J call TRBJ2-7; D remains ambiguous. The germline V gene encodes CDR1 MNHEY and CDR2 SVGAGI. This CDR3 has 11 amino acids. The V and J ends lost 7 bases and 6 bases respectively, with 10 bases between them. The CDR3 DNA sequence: TGTGCCAGCAAGCACACCGGCGAGCAGTACTTC. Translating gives CASKHTGEQYF.

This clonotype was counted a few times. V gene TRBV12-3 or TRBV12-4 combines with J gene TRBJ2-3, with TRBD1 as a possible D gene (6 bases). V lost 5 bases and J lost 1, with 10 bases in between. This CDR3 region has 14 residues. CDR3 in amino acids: CASSRQDRTDTQYF. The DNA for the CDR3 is TGTGCCAGCAGTCGACAGGACCGCACAGATACGCAGTATTTT.

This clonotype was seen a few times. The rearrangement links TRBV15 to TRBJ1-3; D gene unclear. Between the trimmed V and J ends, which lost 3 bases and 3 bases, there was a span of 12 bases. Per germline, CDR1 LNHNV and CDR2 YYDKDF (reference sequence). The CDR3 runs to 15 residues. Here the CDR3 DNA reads TGTGCCACCAGCAGTGACCCAATAGGTGGAAACACCATATATTTT. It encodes CATSSDPIGGNTIYF.

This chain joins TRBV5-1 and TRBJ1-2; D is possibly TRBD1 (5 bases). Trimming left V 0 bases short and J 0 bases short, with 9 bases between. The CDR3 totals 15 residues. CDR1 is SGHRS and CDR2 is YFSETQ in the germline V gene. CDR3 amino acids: CASSLEWGTNYGYTF. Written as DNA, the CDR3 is TGCGCCAGCAGCTTGGAATGGGGGACTAACTATGGCTACACCTTC.

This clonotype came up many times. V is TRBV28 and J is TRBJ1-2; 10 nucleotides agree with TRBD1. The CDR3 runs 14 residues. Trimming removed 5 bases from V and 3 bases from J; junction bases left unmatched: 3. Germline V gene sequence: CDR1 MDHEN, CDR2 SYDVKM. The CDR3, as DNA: TGTGCCAGCAGTGCGGGACAGGGGTACTATGGCTACACCTTC. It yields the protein CASSAGQGYYGYTF.

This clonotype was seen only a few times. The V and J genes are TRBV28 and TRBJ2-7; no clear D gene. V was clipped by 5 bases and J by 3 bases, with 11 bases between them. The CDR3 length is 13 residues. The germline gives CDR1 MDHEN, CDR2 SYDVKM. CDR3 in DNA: TGTGCCAGCAGTACACAGCCCCTCTACGAGCAGTACTTC. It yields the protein CASSTQPLYEQYF.

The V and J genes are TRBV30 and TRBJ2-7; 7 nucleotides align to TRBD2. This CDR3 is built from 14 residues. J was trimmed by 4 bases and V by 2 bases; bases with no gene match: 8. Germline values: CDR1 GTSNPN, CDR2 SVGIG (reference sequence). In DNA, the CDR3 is TGTGCCTGGAGTCTGGGGGGGGGAAATTACGAGCAGTACTTC. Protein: CAWSLGGGNYEQYF. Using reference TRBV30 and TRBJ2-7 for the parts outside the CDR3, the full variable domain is SQTIHQWPATLVQPVGSPLSLECTVEGTSNPNLYWYRQAAGRGLQLLFYSVGIGQISSEVPQNLSASRPQDRQFILSSKKLLLSDSGFYLCAWSLGGGNYEQYFGPGTRLTVT.

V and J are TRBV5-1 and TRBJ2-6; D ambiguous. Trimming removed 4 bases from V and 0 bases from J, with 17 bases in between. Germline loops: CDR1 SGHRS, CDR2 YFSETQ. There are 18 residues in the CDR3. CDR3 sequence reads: CASSGNTAPTSGANVLTF. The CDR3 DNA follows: TGCGCCAGCAGCGGGAACACCGCCCCCACCTCTGGGGCCAACGTCCTGACTTTC.

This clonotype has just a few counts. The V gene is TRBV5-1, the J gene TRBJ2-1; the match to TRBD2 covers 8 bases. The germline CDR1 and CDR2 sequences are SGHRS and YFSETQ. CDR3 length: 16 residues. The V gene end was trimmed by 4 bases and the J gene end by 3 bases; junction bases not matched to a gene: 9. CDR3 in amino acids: CASSRAAGGLYNEQFF. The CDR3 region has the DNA TGCGCCAGCAGCCGGGCCGCGGGGGGACTCTACAATGAGCAGTTCTTC.

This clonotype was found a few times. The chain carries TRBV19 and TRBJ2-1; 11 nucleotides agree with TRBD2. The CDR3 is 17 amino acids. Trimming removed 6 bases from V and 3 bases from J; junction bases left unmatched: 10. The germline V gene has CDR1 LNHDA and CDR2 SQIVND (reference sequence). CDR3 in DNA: TGTGCCAGTAGAAAACTAGCGGGAGATAAAGGCTACAATGAGCAGTTCTTC. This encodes CASRKLAGDKGYNEQFF.

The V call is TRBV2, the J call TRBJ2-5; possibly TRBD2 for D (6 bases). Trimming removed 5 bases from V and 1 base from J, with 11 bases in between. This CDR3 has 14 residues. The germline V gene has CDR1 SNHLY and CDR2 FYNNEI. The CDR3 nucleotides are TGTGCCAGCAGTCTTCGGGACTCCCAAGAGACCCAGTACTTC. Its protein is CASSLRDSQETQYF.

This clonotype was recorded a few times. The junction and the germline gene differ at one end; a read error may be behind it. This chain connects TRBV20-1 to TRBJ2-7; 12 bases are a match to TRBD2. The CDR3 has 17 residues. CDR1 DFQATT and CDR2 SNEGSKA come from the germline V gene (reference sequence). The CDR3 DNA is TGCAGTGCTAGAGATGTCCTAGCGGGAGGGCCCTCCCACGAGCAGTACTTC. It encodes CSARDVLAGGPSHEQYF.

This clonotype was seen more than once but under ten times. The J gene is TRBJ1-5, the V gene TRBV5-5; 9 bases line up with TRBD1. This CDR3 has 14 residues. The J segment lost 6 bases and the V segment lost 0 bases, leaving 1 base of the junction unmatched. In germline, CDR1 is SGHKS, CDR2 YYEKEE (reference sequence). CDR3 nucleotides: TGTGCCAGCAGCTTGGGACAGGGGGTTCAGCCCCAGCATTTT. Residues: CASSLGQGVQPQHF.

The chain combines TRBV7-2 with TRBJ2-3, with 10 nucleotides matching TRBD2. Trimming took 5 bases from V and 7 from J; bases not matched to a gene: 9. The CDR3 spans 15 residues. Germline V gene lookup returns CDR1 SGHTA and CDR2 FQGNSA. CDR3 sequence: CASSPGLARPNTQYF. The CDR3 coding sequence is TGTGCCAGCAGCCCGGGACTAGCGCGTCCAAATACGCAGTATTTT. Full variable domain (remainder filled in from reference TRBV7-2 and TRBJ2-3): GAGVSQSPSNKVTEKGKDVELRCDPISGHTALYWYRQSLGQGLEFLIYFQGNSAPDKSGLPSDRFSAERTGGSVSTLTIQRTQQEDSAVYLCASSPGLARPNTQYFGPGTRLTVL.

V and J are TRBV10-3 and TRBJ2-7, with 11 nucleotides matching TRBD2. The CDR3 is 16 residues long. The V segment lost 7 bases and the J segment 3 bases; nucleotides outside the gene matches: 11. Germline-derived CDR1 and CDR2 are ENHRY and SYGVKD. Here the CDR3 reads CAITLAGGSPIYEQYF. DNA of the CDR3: TGTGCCATCACCCTAGCGGGAGGCTCCCCTATCTACGAGCAGTACTTC.

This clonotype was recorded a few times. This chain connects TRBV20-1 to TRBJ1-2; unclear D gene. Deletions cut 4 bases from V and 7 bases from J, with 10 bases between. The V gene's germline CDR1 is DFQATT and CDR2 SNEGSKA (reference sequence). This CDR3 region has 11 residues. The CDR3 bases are TGCAGTGCTACACCCCGGAGTGGCTACACCTTC. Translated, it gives CSATPRSGYTF.

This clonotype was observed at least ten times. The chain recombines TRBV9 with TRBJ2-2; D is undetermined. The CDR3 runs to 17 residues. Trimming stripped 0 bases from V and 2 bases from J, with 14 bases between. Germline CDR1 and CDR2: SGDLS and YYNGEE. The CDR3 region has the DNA TGTGCCAGCAGCGTAGGTAGTACACGAGTAAACACCGGGGAGCTGTTTTTT. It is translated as CASSVGSTRVNTGELFF.

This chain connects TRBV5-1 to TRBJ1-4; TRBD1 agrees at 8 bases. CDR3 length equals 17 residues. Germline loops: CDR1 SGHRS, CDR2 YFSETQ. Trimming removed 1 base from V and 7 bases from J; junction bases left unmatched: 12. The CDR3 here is CASSLMAGGGGFEKLFF. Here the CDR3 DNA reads TGCGCCAGCAGCTTGATGGCAGGGGGCGGAGGTTTTGAAAAACTGTTTTTT.

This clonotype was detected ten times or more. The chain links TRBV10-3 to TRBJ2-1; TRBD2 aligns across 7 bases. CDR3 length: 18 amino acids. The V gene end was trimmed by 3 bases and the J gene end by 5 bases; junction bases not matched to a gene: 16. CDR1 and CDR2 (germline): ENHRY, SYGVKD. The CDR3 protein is CAISDTIIERGTNNEQFF. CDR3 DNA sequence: TGTGCCATCAGTGACACGATCATAGAGCGGGGAACGAACAATGAGCAGTTCTTC.

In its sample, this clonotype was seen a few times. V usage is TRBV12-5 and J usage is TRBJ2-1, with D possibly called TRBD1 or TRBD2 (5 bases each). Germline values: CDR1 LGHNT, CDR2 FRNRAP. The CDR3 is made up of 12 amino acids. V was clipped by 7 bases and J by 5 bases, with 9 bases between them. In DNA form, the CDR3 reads TGTGCTAGTGTGCAGGGAGACAATGAGCAGTTCTTC. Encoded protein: CASVQGDNEQFF.

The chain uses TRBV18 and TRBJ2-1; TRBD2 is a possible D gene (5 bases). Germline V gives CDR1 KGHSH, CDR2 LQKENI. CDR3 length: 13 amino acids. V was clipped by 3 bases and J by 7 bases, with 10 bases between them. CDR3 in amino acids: CASSPYTRNEQFF. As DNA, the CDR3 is TGTGCCAGCTCACCCTATACTAGAAATGAGCAGTTCTTC.

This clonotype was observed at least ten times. CDR3 sequence: CASSPLGTAGSTDTQYF. The CDR3 DNA reads TGTGCCAGCAGCCCGCTAGGGACAGCGGGAAGCACAGATACGCAGTATTTT. This chain links TRBV14 with TRBJ2-3, with D possibly being TRBD1 or TRBD2 (7 bases each). This CDR3 is 17 amino acids long. CDR1 is SGHDN, CDR2 FVKESK, per germline. Deletions cut 4 bases from V and 0 bases from J, with 17 bases between.

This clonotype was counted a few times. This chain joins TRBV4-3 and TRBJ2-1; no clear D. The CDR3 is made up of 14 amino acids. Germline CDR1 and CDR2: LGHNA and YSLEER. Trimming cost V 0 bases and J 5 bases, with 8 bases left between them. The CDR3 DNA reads TGCGCCAGCAGCCAAGACACCGGACACAATGAGCAGTTCTTC. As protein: CASSQDTGHNEQFF.

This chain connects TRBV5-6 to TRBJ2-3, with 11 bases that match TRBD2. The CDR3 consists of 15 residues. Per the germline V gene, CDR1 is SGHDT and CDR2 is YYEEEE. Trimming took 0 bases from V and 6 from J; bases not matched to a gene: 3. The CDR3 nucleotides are TGTGCCAGCAGCTTGGGTAGCGGGAGGGCGGATACGCAGTATTTT. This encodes CASSLGSGRADTQYF.